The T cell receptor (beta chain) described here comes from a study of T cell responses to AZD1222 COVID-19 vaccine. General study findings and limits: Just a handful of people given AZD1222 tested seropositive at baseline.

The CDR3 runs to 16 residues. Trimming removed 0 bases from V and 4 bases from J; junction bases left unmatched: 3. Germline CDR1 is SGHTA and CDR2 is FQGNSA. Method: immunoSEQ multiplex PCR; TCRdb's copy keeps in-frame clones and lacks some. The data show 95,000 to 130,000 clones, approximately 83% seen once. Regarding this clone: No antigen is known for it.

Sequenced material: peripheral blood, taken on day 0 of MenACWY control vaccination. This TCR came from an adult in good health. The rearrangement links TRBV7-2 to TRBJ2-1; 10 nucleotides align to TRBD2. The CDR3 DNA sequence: TGTGCCAGCAGCTTAGCTAGCGGGGGGTCGTACAATGAGCAGTTCTTC. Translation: CASSLASGGSYNEQFF. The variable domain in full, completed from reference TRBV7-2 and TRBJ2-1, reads GAGVSQSPSNKVTEKGKDVELRCDPISGHTALYWYRQSLGQGLEFLIYFQGNSAPDKSGLPSDRFSAERTGGSVSTLTIQRTQQEDSAVYLCASSLASGGSYNEQFFGPGTRLTVL.